This record concerns one T cell receptor beta chain sequence. The sample belongs to a study of blood T cell repertoires in COVID-19. The overall study: Specimens from acute and convalescent COVID-19 originated in the United States, Italy and Spain.

The CDR3 loop spans 15 amino acids. The method was immunoSEQ multiplex PCR; TCRdb's version includes in-frame clones alone and lacks a portion of them. This sample has about 300,000 clones; around 84% occur once, and the top ten carry about 10%. Which cohort a participant joined came from the clinical history participants gave. The chain uses TRBV7-5 and TRBJ2-1; the table's D call, TRBD1, has no DNA check behind it. TRBV7-5 is a recognized pseudogene. The TCR originated in a woman in her late teens or twenties who had recovered from COVID-19. The material sequenced was PBMCs or T cells enriched from blood (not recorded which). The CDR3 loop reads CARSLGRVPYNEQFF. The CDR3 DNA follows: TGTGCCAGAAGCTTGGGCAGGGTGCCCTACAATGAGCAGTTCTTC.